These 15 T cell receptor beta chains were all obtained from the same sample, sequenced in a study of control samples from healthy donors and cancer patients. Assay: immunoSEQ multiplex PCR; the TCRdb copy retains only in-frame clones and omits some. The table records more than 150,000 clones, about 90% of them present only once. Sequencing was performed on blood. The source is a woman younger than 45 in good health.

The gene calls are TRBV27 and TRBJ2-7, with D possibly being TRBD2 (5 bases). V was clipped by 2 bases and J by 2 bases, with 10 bases between them. The CDR3 runs 14 residues. Looked up from germline, CDR1 is MNHEY and CDR2 is SMNVEV (reference sequence). The CDR3 is CASSLAMEAYEQYF. CDR3 coding DNA: TGTGCCAGCAGTTTAGCGATGGAGGCCTACGAGCAGTACTTC.

As DNA, the CDR3 is TGTGCCAGCAGCCAAGGGGGACATTCTGGAAACACCATATATTTT. Its protein is CASSQGGHSGNTIYF. J is TRBJ1-3 and V is TRBV3-1 (or the pseudogene TRBV3-2), with D possibly TRBD1 on 6 matching bases. This CDR3 is 15 amino acids long. V was cut by 1 base and J by 1 base, with 8 bases left in between. CDR1 is LGHDT, CDR2 YNNKEL, per germline (reference sequence).

The chain uses TRBV5-1 and TRBJ2-3; 12 bases align to TRBD2. This CDR3 region has 20 residues. The V gene's germline CDR1 is SGHRS and CDR2 YFSETQ. The junction had 23 bases not matched to a gene; V was cut back by 5 bases and J by 7 bases. CDR3 in amino acids: CASSPNEPGLAGSIRHTQYF. Here the CDR3 DNA reads TGCGCCAGCAGTCCTAACGAACCGGGACTAGCGGGCTCAATACGCCATACGCAGTATTTT. The whole variable domain, remainder taken from reference TRBV5-1 and TRBJ2-3, is KAGVTQTPRYLIKTRGQQVTLSCSPISGHRSVSWYQQTPGQGLQFLFEYFSETQRNKGNFPGRFSGRQFSNSRSEMNVSTLELGDSALYLCASSPNEPGLAGSIRHTQYFGPGTRLTVL.

V usage is TRBV9 and J usage is TRBJ2-2, with 7 bases matching TRBD2. The CDR3 spans 12 residues. V lost 7 bases to trimming and J lost 4 bases; unmatched junction nucleotides: 1. The germline V gene has CDR1 SGDLS and CDR2 YYNGEE. DNA of the CDR3: TGTGCCAGCTGGGGGGGCACCGGGGAGCTGTTTTTT. Protein sequence: CASWGGTGELFF. The full variable domain, its missing parts supplied by reference TRBV9 and TRBJ2-2, is DSGVTQTPKHLITATGQRVTLRCSPRSGDLSVYWYQQSLDQGLQFLIQYYNGEERAKGNILERFSAQQFPDLHSELNLSSLELGDSALYFCASWGGTGELFFGEGSRLTVL.

The J gene is TRBJ2-2, the V gene TRBV10-3; 10 bases are shared with TRBD1. Germline loops: CDR1 ENHRY, CDR2 SYGVKD. This CDR3 is 15 amino acids long. V lost 10 bases, J lost 6 bases, and 11 bases stayed unmatched. The CDR3 region has the DNA TGTGCCACCGCACCCGGGACAGGGGACCCCGGGGAGCTGTTTTTT. Protein: CATAPGTGDPGELFF.

This sequence joins TRBV6-5 and TRBJ1-6, with 8 bases that match TRBD1. The CDR3 consists of 16 residues. V gave up 0 bases and J gave up 11 bases; unmatched junction bases: 9. Looked up from germline, CDR1 is MNHEY and CDR2 is SVGAGI. DNA of the CDR3: TGTGCCAGCAGTTACTCACCCCAGGGGGCGGTGACACCCCTCCACTTT. Encoded protein: CASSYSPQGAVTPLHF.

The gene calls are TRBV5-4 and TRBJ1-1, with D unclear. Looked up from germline, CDR1 is SGHNT and CDR2 is YYREEE (reference sequence). This CDR3 has 12 residues. Trimming removed 4 bases at V and 6 bases at J, with 10 bases between. The CDR3 is CASSAGLAEAFF. The CDR3 DNA is TGTGCCAGCAGCGCTGGTCTGGCTGAAGCTTTCTTT. Variable domain in full (rest from reference TRBV5-4 and TRBJ1-1): ETGVTQSPTHLIKTRGQQVTLRCSSQSGHNTVSWYQQALGQGPQFIFQYYREEENGRGNFPPRFSGLQFPNYSSELNVNALELDDSALYLCASSAGLAEAFFGQGTRLTVV.

The gene calls are TRBV5-1 and TRBJ1-6; 11 nucleotides match TRBD1. The CDR3 loop spans 16 amino acids. V shed 5 bases, J shed 10 bases, and the junction held 11 bases outside the gene matches. Germline CDR1 reads SGHRS; CDR2 reads YFSETQ. CDR3 sequence: CASSLSGTGGGSPLHF. Here the CDR3 DNA reads TGCGCCAGCAGTCTCTCCGGGACAGGGGGTGGATCACCCCTCCACTTT. Full variable domain (outside the CDR3, taken from reference TRBV5-1 and TRBJ1-6): KAGVTQTPRYLIKTRGQQVTLSCSPISGHRSVSWYQQTPGQGLQFLFEYFSETQRNKGNFPGRFSGRQFSNSRSEMNVSTLELGDSALYLCASSLSGTGGGSPLHFGNGTRLTVT.

This sequence joins TRBV6-5 and TRBJ1-2; D is perhaps TRBD1 (6 bases). The CDR3 covers 12 residues. Germline lookup yields CDR1 MNHEY and CDR2 SVGAGI. Trimming stripped 8 bases from V and 8 bases from J, with 15 bases between. The CDR3, as DNA: TGTGCCAGCGCTGAGGGGGATAGAGGCTACACCTTC. It translates to CASAEGDRGYTF.

The chain carries TRBV29-1 and TRBJ2-1, with TRBD2 as a possible D gene (5 bases). The V gene lost 7 bases and the J gene lost 6 bases, with 13 bases spanning the gap. The CDR3 consists of 12 residues. Germline loops: CDR1 SQVTM, CDR2 ANQGSEA. The CDR3, as DNA: TGCAGCGGGAATACCGAGGGCAATGAGCAGTTCTTC. Residues: CSGNTEGNEQFF.

V is TRBV28 and J is TRBJ2-5; 9 positions match TRBD1. CDR3 length: 15 amino acids. The germline gives CDR1 MDHEN, CDR2 SYDVKM. Trimming cost V 6 bases and J 4 bases; bases outside gene matches: 9. The DNA for the CDR3 is TGTGCCAGCAGCCCCCCGGACAGGGGACGAGAGACCCAGTACTTC. The encoded protein is CASSPPDRGRETQYF.

This clone came up a few times. The rearrangement joins TRBV7-8 to TRBJ2-7, with D possibly matching TRBD1 (5 bases). The V gene's germline CDR1 is SGHVS and CDR2 FQNEAQ. V lost 9 bases and J 2 bases, leaving 14 bases between the germline ends. The CDR3 consists of 13 residues. The CDR3: CARDYRIPYEQYF. CDR3 bases: TGTGCCAGGGATTACAGGATCCCCTACGAGCAGTACTTC.

The chain has TRBV5-1 and TRBJ1-4, with D uncertain. Trimming removed 3 bases from V and 8 bases from J, with 11 bases in between. This CDR3 is built from 13 residues. CDR1 and CDR2 (germline): SGHRS, YFSETQ. The CDR3 nucleotides are TGCGCCAGCAGCTCCACATCGTTCGAAAAACTGTTTTTT. Amino acids: CASSSTSFEKLFF.

The rearrangement uses TRBV27 and TRBJ1-1; D unresolved. V dropped 3 bases and J dropped 1 base, with 6 bases sitting between them. The CDR3 extends over 13 amino acids. Germline CDR1 is MNHEY and CDR2 is SMNVEV (reference sequence). CDR3 in DNA: TGTGCCAGCAGTTTCTCCGGGAACACTGAAGCTTTCTTT. Translated: CASSFSGNTEAFF.

CDR3 nucleotide sequence: TGTGCCAGCAGTCCGCTGGGACTGAGTACCGGGGAGCTGTTTTTT. Protein sequence: CASSPLGLSTGELFF. The chain uses TRBV6-5 and TRBJ2-2, with D possibly TRBD2 on 6 matching bases. The CDR3 is 15 amino acids. Germline-derived CDR1 and CDR2 are MNHEY and SVGAGI. Trimming pared 5 bases from V and 5 bases from J, leaving 15 bases between.